What follows describes a single TCR beta chain. Its antigen is as yet unknown. The sample comes from a study of T cell responses to AZD1222 COVID-19 vaccine. Study findings and constraints: Scientists sampled the repertoires only once the peak T cell response had passed. Mostly white British, mostly female donors; authors suggested clonal diversity may be underestimated. Reports say nearly half of spike-specific TCRs go after unmutated variant regions.

This CDR3 comprises 16 residues. The V end was cut by 4 bases, the J end by 1 base, with 17 bases between. Germline V gene lookup returns CDR1 MNHNS and CDR2 SASEGT. Measured with immunoSEQ multiplex PCR; TCRdb has only the in-frame clones, and not every one. This table has fewer than 150,000 clones, over 85% appearing once. J is TRBJ2-7 and V is TRBV6-1; D not certain. The specimen was peripheral blood, collected on day 0 of AZD1222 vaccination. The sequence came from an adult in good health. The CDR3 nucleotides are TGTGCCAGCAGTGGCGAACGGTTACGAACGTCCTACGAGCAGTACTTC. Protein sequence: CASSGERLRTSYEQYF.